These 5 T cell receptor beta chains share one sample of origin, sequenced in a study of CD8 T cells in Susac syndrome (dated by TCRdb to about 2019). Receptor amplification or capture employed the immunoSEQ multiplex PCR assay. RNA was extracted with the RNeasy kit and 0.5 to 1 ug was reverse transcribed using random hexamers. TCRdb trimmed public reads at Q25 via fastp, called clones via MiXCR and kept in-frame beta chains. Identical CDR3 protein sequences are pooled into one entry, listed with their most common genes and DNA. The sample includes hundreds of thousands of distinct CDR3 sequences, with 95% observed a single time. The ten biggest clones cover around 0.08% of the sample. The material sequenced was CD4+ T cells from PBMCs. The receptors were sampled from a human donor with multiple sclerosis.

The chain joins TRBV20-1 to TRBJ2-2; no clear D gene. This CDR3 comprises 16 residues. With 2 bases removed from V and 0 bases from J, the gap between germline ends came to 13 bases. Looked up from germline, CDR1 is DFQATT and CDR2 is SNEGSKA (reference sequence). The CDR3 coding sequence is TGCAGTGCTAGAAATTCGGACCGACCGAACACCGGGGAGCTGTTTTTT. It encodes CSARNSDRPNTGELFF.

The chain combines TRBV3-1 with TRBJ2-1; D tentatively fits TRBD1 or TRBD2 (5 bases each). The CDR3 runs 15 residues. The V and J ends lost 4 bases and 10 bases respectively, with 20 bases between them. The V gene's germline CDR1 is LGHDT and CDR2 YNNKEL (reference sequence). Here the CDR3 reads CASSLQHSGTTEQFF. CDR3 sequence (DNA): TGTGCCAGCAGCCTACAACACTCCGGGACCACAGAGCAGTTCTTC.

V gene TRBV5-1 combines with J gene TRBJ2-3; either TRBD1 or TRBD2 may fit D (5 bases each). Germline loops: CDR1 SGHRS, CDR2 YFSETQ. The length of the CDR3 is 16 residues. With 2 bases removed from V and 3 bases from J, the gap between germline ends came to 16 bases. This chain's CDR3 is CASSLSGAGETDTQYF. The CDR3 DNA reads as TGCGCCAGCAGCTTATCCGGGGCGGGTGAGACAGATACGCAGTATTTT.

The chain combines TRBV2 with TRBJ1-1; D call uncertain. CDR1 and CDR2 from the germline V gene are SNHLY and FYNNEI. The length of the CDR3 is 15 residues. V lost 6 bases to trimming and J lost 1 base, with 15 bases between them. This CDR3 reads CASSVEAGANTEAFF. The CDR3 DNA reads TGTGCCAGCAGCGTAGAAGCAGGAGCGAACACTGAAGCTTTCTTT.

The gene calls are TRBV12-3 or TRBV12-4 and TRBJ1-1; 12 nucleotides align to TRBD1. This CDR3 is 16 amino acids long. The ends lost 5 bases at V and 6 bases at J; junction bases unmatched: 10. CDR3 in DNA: TGTGCCAGCAGTCAGAGCGGGACAGGGGGCCGGGCTGAAGCTTTCTTT. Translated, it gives CASSQSGTGGRAEAFF.